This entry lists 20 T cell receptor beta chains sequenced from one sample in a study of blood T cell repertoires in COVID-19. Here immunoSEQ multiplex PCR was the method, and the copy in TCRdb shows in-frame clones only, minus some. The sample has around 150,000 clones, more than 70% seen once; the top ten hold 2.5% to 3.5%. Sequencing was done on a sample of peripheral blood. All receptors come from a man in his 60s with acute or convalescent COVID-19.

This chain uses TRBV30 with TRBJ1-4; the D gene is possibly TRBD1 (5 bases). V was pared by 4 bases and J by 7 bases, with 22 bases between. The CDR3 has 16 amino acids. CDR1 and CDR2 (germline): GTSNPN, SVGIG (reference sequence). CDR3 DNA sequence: TGTGCCTGGAATAACTTCGGGGGGAGGATGGGTGAAAAACTGTTTTTT. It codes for CAWNNFGGRMGEKLFF.

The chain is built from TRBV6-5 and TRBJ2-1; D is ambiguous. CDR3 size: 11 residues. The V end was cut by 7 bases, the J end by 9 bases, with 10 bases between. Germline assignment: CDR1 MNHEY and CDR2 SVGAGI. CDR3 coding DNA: TGTGCCAGCACCTCTGGGCTTGAGCAGTTCTTC. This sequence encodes CASTSGLEQFF.

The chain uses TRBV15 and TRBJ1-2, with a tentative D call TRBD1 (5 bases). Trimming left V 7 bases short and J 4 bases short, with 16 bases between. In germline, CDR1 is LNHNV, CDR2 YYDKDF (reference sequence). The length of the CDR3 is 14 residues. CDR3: CATNQNRGGYGYTF. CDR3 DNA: TGTGCCACCAACCAGAACCGGGGGGGCTATGGCTACACCTTC. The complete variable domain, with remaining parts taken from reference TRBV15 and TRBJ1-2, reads DAMVIQNPRYQVTQFGKPVTLSCSQTLNHNVMYWYQQKSSQAPKLLFHYYDKDFNNEADTPDNFQSRRPNTSFCFLDIRSPGLGDTAMYLCATNQNRGGYGYTFGSGTRLTVV.

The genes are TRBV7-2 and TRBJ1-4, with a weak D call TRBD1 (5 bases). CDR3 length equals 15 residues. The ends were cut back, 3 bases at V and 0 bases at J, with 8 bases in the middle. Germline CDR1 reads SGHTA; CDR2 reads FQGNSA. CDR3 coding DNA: TGTGCCAGCAGCTTTTGGGGCCCAACTAATGAAAAACTGTTTTTT. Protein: CASSFWGPTNEKLFF.

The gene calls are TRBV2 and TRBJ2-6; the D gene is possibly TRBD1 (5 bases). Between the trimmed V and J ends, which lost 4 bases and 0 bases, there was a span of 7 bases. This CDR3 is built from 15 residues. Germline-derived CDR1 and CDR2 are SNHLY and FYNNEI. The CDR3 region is CASSGQISGANVLTF. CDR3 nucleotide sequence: TGTGCCAGCAGTGGACAGATCTCTGGGGCCAACGTCCTGACTTTC.

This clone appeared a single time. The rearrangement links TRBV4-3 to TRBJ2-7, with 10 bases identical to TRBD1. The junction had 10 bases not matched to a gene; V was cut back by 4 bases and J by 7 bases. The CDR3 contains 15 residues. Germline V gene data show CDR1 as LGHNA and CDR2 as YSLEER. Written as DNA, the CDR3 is TGCGCCAGCAGCCGTGGACAGGGGGTACGGGGGGAGCAGTACTTC. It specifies CASSRGQGVRGEQYF.

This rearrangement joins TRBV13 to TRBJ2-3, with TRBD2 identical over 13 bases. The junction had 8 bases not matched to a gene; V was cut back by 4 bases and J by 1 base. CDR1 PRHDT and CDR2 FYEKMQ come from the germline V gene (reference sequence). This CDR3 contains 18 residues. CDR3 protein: CASSSRLAGGRGTDTQYF. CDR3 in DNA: TGTGCCAGCAGCTCCAGACTAGCGGGGGGCCGAGGCACAGATACGCAGTATTTT.

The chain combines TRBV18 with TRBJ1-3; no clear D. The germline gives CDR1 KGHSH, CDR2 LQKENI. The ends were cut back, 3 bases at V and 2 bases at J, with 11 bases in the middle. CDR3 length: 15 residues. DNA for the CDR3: TGTGCCAGCTCACCTAGCGCGACGGCTGGAAACACCATATATTTT. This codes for CASSPSATAGNTIYF.

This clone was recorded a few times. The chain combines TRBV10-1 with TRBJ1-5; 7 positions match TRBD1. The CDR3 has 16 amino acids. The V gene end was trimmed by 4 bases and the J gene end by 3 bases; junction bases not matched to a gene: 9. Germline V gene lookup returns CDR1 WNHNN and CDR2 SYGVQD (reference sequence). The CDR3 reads CASSVTLDRDNQPQHF. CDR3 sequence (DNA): TGCGCCAGCAGTGTGACGCTCGACAGGGACAATCAGCCCCAGCATTTT.

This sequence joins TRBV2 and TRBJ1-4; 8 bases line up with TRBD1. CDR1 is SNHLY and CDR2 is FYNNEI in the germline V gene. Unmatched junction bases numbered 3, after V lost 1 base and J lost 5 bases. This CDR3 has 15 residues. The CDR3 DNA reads TGTGCCAGCAGTGAAGTAGGACAGGGAAATGAAAAACTGTTTTTT. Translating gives CASSEVGQGNEKLFF.

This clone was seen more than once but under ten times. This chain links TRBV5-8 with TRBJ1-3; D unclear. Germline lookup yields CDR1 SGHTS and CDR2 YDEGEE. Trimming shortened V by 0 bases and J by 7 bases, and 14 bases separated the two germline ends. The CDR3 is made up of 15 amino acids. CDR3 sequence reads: CASSLAVRHGNTIYF. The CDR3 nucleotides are TGTGCCAGCAGCTTGGCGGTTCGCCACGGTAACACCATATATTTT.

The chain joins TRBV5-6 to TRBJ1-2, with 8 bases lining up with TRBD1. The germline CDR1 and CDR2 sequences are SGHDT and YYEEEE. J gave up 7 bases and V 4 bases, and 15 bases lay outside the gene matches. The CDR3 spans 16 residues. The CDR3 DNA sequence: TGTGCCAGCAGCGGCCGTACCCCAGGGGGCGCCCGTGGCTACACCTTC. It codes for CASSGRTPGGARGYTF.

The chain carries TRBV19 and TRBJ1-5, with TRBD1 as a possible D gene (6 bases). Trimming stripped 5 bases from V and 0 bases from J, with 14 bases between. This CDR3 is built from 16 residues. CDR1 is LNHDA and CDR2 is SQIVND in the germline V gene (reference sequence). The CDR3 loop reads CASSPKGGDSNQPQHF. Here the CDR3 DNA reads TGTGCCAGTAGTCCCAAAGGGGGGGATAGCAATCAGCCCCAGCATTTT.

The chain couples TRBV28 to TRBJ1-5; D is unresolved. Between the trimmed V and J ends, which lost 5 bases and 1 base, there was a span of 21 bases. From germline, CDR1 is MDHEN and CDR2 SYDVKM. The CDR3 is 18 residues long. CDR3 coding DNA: TGTGCCAGCAGTGGCGCTTCGGAGTACCAACGGAGCAATCAGCCCCAGCATTTT. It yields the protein CASSGASEYQRSNQPQHF. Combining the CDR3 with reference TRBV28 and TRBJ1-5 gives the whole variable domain DVKVTQSSRYLVKRTGEKVFLECVQDMDHENMFWYRQDPGLGLRLIYFSYDVKMKEKGDIPEGYSVSREKKERFSLILESASTNQTSMYLCASSGASEYQRSNQPQHFGDGTRLSIL.

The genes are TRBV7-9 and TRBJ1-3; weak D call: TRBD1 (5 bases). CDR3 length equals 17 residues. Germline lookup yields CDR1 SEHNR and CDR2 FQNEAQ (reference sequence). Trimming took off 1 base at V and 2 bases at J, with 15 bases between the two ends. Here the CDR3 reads CASSLVQGWSPGNTIYF. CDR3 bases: TGTGCCAGCAGCTTAGTGCAGGGCTGGTCCCCTGGAAACACCATATATTTT.

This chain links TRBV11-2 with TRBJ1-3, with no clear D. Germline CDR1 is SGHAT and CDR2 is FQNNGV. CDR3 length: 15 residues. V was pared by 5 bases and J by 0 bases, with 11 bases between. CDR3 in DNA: TGTGCCAGCAGCCGGTTGGGCAGCTCTGGAAACACCATATATTTT. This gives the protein CASSRLGSSGNTIYF.

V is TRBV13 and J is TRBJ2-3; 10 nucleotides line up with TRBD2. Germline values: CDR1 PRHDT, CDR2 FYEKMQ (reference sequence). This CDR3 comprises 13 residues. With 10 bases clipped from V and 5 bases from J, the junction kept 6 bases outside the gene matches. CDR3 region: CATLAGGLDTQYF. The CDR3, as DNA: TGTGCCACCTTAGCGGGGGGCCTAGATACGCAGTATTTT.

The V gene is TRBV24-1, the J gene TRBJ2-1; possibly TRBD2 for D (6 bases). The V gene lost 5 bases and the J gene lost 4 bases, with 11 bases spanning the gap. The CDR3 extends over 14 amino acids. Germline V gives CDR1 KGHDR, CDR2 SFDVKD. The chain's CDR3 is CATSAPGLYNEQFF. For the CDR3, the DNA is TGTGCCACCAGTGCTCCGGGACTGTACAATGAGCAGTTCTTC.

The CDR3 is CASSILAGTRTSNYGYTF. CDR3 DNA sequence: TGTGCCAGTAGTATTCTAGCCGGGACAAGGACGAGTAACTATGGCTACACCTTC. This sequence joins TRBV19 and TRBJ1-2; D might be TRBD1 (6 bases). V was pared by 3 bases and J by 1 base, with 21 bases between. This CDR3 has 18 amino acids. The germline gives CDR1 LNHDA, CDR2 SQIVND (reference sequence).

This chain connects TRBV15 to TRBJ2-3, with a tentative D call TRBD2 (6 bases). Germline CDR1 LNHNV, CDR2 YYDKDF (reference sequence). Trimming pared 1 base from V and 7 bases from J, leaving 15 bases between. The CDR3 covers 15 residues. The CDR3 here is CATSRVAGTLHTQYF. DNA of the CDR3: TGTGCCACCAGCAGAGTCGCCGGGACTCTTCATACGCAGTATTTT. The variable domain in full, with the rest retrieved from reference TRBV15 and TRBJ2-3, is DAMVIQNPRYQVTQFGKPVTLSCSQTLNHNVMYWYQQKSSQAPKLLFHYYDKDFNNEADTPDNFQSRRPNTSFCFLDIRSPGLGDTAMYLCATSRVAGTLHTQYFGPGTRLTVL.